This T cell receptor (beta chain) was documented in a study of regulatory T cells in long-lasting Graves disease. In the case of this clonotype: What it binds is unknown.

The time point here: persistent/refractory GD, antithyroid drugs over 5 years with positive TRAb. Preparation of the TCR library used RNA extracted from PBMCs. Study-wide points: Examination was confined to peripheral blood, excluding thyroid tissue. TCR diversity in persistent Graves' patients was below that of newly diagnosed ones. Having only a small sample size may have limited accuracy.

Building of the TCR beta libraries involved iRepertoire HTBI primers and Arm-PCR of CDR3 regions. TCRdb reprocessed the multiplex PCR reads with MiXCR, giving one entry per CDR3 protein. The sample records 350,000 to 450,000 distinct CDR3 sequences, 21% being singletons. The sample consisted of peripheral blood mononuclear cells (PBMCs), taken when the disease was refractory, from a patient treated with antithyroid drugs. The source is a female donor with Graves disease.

CDR3 in amino acids: CASSLGQGPSDYGYTF. The CDR3 nucleotides read TGCGCCAGCAGCTTGGGACAGGGCCCATCGGACTATGGCTACACCTTC. The rearrangement links TRBV5-1 to TRBJ1-2; the match to TRBD1 covers 7 bases. The CDR3 contains 16 residues. The germline CDR1 and CDR2 sequences are SGHRS and YFSETQ. Trimming cost V 0 bases and J 3 bases; bases outside gene matches: 8.